These 29 T cell receptor beta chains share one sample of origin, sequenced in a study of vaccination effects on CD4 cells after COVID-19. With the ViraFEST assay, the study expanded antigen-specific CD4+ T cells using viral peptide pools, then sequenced them. Cells that had been cultured for approximately eleven days were the source of isolated CD4+ T cells. None of the vaccinated had previously contracted SARS-CoV-2, and their nucleocapsid antibodies tested negative. For these TCRs, the target antigens are not known. The repertoire was sequenced with immunoSEQ multiplex PCR; TCRdb's copy has only in-frame clones and lacks some. The table has some 68,000 clones, about 80% seen once; the top ten hold 12%. The material sequenced was CD4+ T cells from PBMCs cultured with SARS-CoV-2 spike peptides, taken before COVID-19 vaccination. The receptors were gathered from a human donor who received a COVID-19 vaccine.

This chain uses TRBV6-4 with TRBJ1-4; a possible D gene is TRBD1 (5 bases). Germline V gene sequence: CDR1 MRHNA, CDR2 SNTAGT. V lost 8 bases and J 8 bases, leaving 12 bases between the germline ends. The CDR3 consists of 12 residues. CDR3 coding DNA: TGTGCCAGCTGCCCCAGGGAAGAAAAACTGTTTTTT. This translates into CASCPREEKLFF.

The gene calls are TRBV3-1 (or the pseudogene TRBV3-2) and TRBJ1-2, with a tentative D call TRBD1 (5 bases). The germline V gene has CDR1 LGHDT and CDR2 YNNKEL (reference sequence). Trimming cost V 0 bases and J 4 bases, with 9 bases left between them. The CDR3 totals 14 residues. The CDR3 here is CASSQEGTAYGYTF. Here the CDR3 DNA reads TGTGCCAGCAGCCAAGAAGGGACCGCCTATGGCTACACCTTC.

The chain carries TRBV6-5 and TRBJ1-5, with TRBD1 matching over 8 bases. CDR1 MNHEY and CDR2 SVGAGI come from the germline V gene. J was trimmed by 5 bases and V by 8 bases; bases with no gene match: 5. The CDR3 length is 13 residues. The CDR3 is CASRGTGYQPQHF. The DNA for the CDR3 is TGTGCCAGCCGCGGGACAGGCTATCAGCCCCAGCATTTT.

The rearrangement uses TRBV5-4 and TRBJ1-6; D remains ambiguous. This CDR3 contains 13 residues. V dropped 4 bases and J dropped 8 bases, with 10 bases sitting between them. In germline, CDR1 is SGHNT, CDR2 YYREEE (reference sequence). CDR3: CASSNAMDSPLHF. The CDR3 DNA is TGTGCCAGCAGCAATGCGATGGATTCACCCCTCCACTTT.

The chain recombines TRBV12-3 or TRBV12-4 with TRBJ2-2, with D possibly being TRBD1 or TRBD2 (5 bases each). The CDR3 contains 13 residues. The V end lost 6 bases, the J end lost 5 bases, and 10 bases lay between the germline ends. CDR3: CASSLGRTGELFF. The CDR3 nucleotides are TGTGCCAGCAGCTTGGGACGAACCGGGGAGCTGTTTTTT.

The V gene is TRBV5-1, the J gene TRBJ1-6, with D perhaps matching TRBD1 (5 bases). Trimming took off 3 bases at V and 10 bases at J, with 17 bases between the two ends. CDR3 length: 15 residues. CDR1 is SGHRS and CDR2 is YFSETQ in the germline V gene. The CDR3 DNA is TGCGCCAGCAGCTACGACAGCTCTCTAGGGTCACCCCTCCACTTT. This gives the protein CASSYDSSLGSPLHF.

This clone was picked up one time. The chain has TRBV7-2 and TRBJ2-5, with TRBD1 matching over 10 bases. Trimming at V came to 1 base and at J to 5 bases, leaving 4 bases not matched to a gene. This CDR3 spans 15 amino acids. Germline V gene data show CDR1 as SGHTA and CDR2 as FQGNSA. The DNA for the CDR3 is TGTGCCAGCAGCTTAGTGACAGGGGGCCGTGAGACCCAGTACTTC. It codes for CASSLVTGGRETQYF.

The genes are TRBV11-1 and TRBJ2-1; no reliable D call. Trimming pared 3 bases from V and 10 bases from J, leaving 7 bases between. The CDR3 length is 11 residues. The germline V gene encodes CDR1 SGHAT and CDR2 FQDESV (reference sequence). CDR3 sequence: CASSFAREQFF. The CDR3 nucleotides read TGTGCCAGCAGCTTCGCGCGGGAGCAGTTCTTC. The whole variable domain, remainder taken from reference TRBV11-1 and TRBJ2-1, is EAEVAQSPRYKITEKSQAVAFWCDPISGHATLYWYRQILGQGPELLVQFQDESVVDDSQLPKDRFSAERLKGVDSTLKIQPAELGDSAMYLCASSFAREQFFGPGTRLTVL.

V gene TRBV5-1 combines with J gene TRBJ1-3; TRBD1 might be the D (6 bases). The V gene's germline CDR1 is SGHRS and CDR2 YFSETQ. V lost 1 base and J lost 4, with 15 bases in between. The CDR3 length is 16 residues. The CDR3 coding sequence is TGCGCCAGCAGCTTGAAGCCAGGGGAGCACGGAAACACCATATATTTT. Its translation: CASSLKPGEHGNTIYF. The variable domain in full, with the rest retrieved from reference TRBV5-1 and TRBJ1-3, is KAGVTQTPRYLIKTRGQQVTLSCSPISGHRSVSWYQQTPGQGLQFLFEYFSETQRNKGNFPGRFSGRQFSNSRSEMNVSTLELGDSALYLCASSLKPGEHGNTIYFGEGSWLTVV.

V is TRBV29-1 and J is TRBJ1-2, with D possibly matching TRBD1 (5 bases). The V gene's germline CDR1 is SQVTM and CDR2 ANQGSEA. The CDR3 loop spans 12 amino acids. Trimming left V 2 bases short and J 6 bases short, with 10 bases between. The CDR3 sequence: CSVENRRDGYTF. CDR3 sequence (DNA): TGCAGCGTTGAAAACAGGCGGGATGGCTACACCTTC.

CDR3 residues: CASSLAPGEVYEQYV. In DNA, the CDR3 is TGTGCCAGCAGCTTGGCCCCGGGGGAGGTTTACGAGCAGTACGTC. The chain is built from TRBV5-5 and TRBJ2-7; tentatively, D is TRBD2 (6 bases). The V gene's germline CDR1 is SGHKS and CDR2 YYEKEE (reference sequence). The CDR3 is made up of 15 amino acids. V was pared by 0 bases and J by 4 bases, with 14 bases between.

The rearrangement joins TRBV27 to TRBJ2-7, with TRBD2 identical over 12 bases. V shed 5 bases, J shed 6 bases, and the junction held 8 bases outside the gene matches. This CDR3 comprises 15 residues. Germline values: CDR1 MNHEY, CDR2 SMNVEV (reference sequence). Here the CDR3 DNA reads TGTGCCAGCAGTACCCCAGGACTAGCGGGGTCCGAGCAGTACGTC. Translated, it gives CASSTPGLAGSEQYV.

This clone has only one observation. The chain recombines TRBV28 with TRBJ2-5; D ambiguous. Trimming took off 2 bases at V and 0 bases at J, with 7 bases between the two ends. Germline V gene sequence: CDR1 MDHEN, CDR2 SYDVKM. The CDR3 is 14 amino acids. This CDR3 reads CASSLIVYQETQYF. The DNA of the CDR3 is TGTGCCAGCAGTTTAATAGTGTACCAAGAGACCCAGTACTTC.

The V and J genes are TRBV7-8 and TRBJ2-3; 9 nucleotides line up with TRBD2. This CDR3 comprises 16 residues. The trim removed 3 bases at V and 5 bases at J, leaving 9 bases unmatched. Looked up from germline, CDR1 is SGHVS and CDR2 is FQNEAQ. The CDR3 here is CASSFGRGLAGDTQYF. The DNA of the CDR3 is TGTGCCAGCAGCTTCGGTAGGGGACTAGCAGGAGATACGCAGTATTTT.

This rearrangement joins TRBV12-3 or TRBV12-4 to TRBJ1-3; D unclear. The CDR3 runs to 12 residues. V lost 4 bases, J lost 4 bases, and 5 bases lay in between. CDR3 nucleotides: TGTGCCAGCAGTTCGAGAGGAAACACCATATATTTT. It translates to CASSSRGNTIYF.

The chain carries TRBV5-3 and TRBJ1-2; D may be TRBD1 (5 bases). TRBV5-3 is assigned to the ORF class and has an uncertain function. The CDR3 totals 13 residues. The germline V and J ends were trimmed by 4 bases and 8 bases, with 15 bases remaining between them. CDR3 sequence reads: CARSLEGPHGYTF. CDR3 DNA sequence: TGTGCCAGAAGCCTGGAGGGACCACACGGCTACACCTTC.

V is TRBV7-3 and J is TRBJ1-1; 9 nucleotides align to TRBD1. CDR1 is SGHTA, CDR2 FQGTGA, per germline. The CDR3 sequence is 14 residues long. Trimming at V came to 6 bases and at J to 4 bases, leaving 6 bases not matched to a gene. The CDR3 sequence is CASSPDRGGTEAFF. In DNA form, the CDR3 reads TGTGCCAGCAGTCCTGACAGGGGGGGCACTGAAGCTTTCTTT.

This chain joins TRBV11-2 and TRBJ2-2; D may be TRBD2 (7 bases). Trimming shortened V by 5 bases and J by 2 bases, and 18 bases separated the two germline ends. CDR3 length: 17 residues. The V gene's germline CDR1 is SGHAT and CDR2 FQNNGV. CDR3 amino acids: CASSPRSGGRNTGELFF. CDR3 DNA sequence: TGTGCCAGCAGCCCAAGGTCCGGGGGGCGAAACACCGGGGAGCTGTTTTTT.

Only a few counts were recorded for this clone. The gene calls are TRBV2 and TRBJ1-4; D call uncertain. CDR1 and CDR2 (germline): SNHLY, FYNNEI. The CDR3 spans 12 residues. Deletions cut 5 bases from V and 8 bases from J, with 9 bases between. The CDR3 coding sequence is TGTGCCAGCAGTACTCACGAGGAAAAACTGTTTTTT. This encodes CASSTHEEKLFF.

The CDR3 loop reads CASSIGQGAGYGYTF. In DNA form, the CDR3 reads TGTGCCAGCAGCATCGGACAGGGGGCGGGCTATGGCTACACCTTC. The chain combines TRBV5-6 with TRBJ1-2; TRBD1 aligns across 11 bases. Germline V gene data show CDR1 as SGHDT and CDR2 as YYEEEE. V lost 4 bases, J lost 4 bases, and 6 bases stayed unmatched. The CDR3 is made up of 15 amino acids.

The rearrangement joins TRBV6-5 to TRBJ2-2; 9 nucleotides line up with TRBD1. The CDR3 is made up of 15 amino acids. Unmatched junction bases numbered 8, after V lost 7 bases and J lost 5 bases. Germline CDR1 is MNHEY and CDR2 is SVGAGI. The CDR3 sequence is CASIMDRGGTGELFF. CDR3 coding DNA: TGTGCCAGCATTATGGACAGGGGCGGAACCGGGGAGCTGTTTTTT.

The chain joins TRBV7-8 to TRBJ1-5; 11 bases align to TRBD1. V trimming: 4 bases; J trimming: 6 bases; junction bases outside the gene matches: 5. This CDR3 contains 15 residues. From germline, CDR1 is SGHVS and CDR2 FQNEAQ. The CDR3 protein is CASSYGQGASQPQHF. The CDR3 DNA follows: TGTGCCAGCAGCTACGGACAGGGGGCAAGTCAGCCCCAGCATTTT.

This chain links TRBV7-3 with TRBJ2-6, with D unresolved. The V and J ends lost 8 bases and 8 bases respectively, with 13 bases between them. This CDR3 has 13 amino acids. Germline values: CDR1 SGHTA, CDR2 FQGTGA. The CDR3 DNA sequence: TGTGCCAGCCCCTCGACACCGCCCAACGTCCTGACTTTC. Amino acid sequence: CASPSTPPNVLTF.

The chain has TRBV27 and TRBJ2-2; maybe TRBD1 (6 bases). The CDR3 is 14 residues long. Trimming removed 6 bases from V and 5 bases from J, with 13 bases in between. Germline CDR1 is MNHEY and CDR2 is SMNVEV (reference sequence). The CDR3, as DNA: TGTGCCAGCAGGAGGCAGGGGCGGACCGGGGAGCTGTTTTTT. Amino acids: CASRRQGRTGELFF.

V gene TRBV5-1 combines with J gene TRBJ2-2; TRBD2 aligns across 12 bases. The V and J ends lost 3 bases and 4 bases, in that order; junction bases with no gene match: 4. Germline V gives CDR1 SGHRS, CDR2 YFSETQ. The CDR3 has 16 amino acids. The CDR3 region has the DNA TGCGCCAGCAGCTCGATACTAGCGGGGGGCACCGGGGAGCTGTTTTTT. Its translation is CASSSILAGGTGELFF.

In this sample, this clone turned up once. The chain employs TRBV6-5 and TRBJ1-1, with a possible D match to TRBD1 (5 bases). This CDR3 spans 15 amino acids. Germline lookup yields CDR1 MNHEY and CDR2 SVGAGI. Trimming left V 4 bases short and J 5 bases short, with 17 bases between. The CDR3 here is CASSLLRGGGTEAFF. CDR3 nucleotides: TGTGCCAGCAGTTTACTCCGGGGGGGTGGGACTGAAGCTTTCTTT.

The gene calls are TRBV7-9 and TRBJ1-1; 9 bases are shared with TRBD1. J was trimmed by 11 bases and V by 1 base; bases with no gene match: 8. Germline CDR1 reads SEHNR; CDR2 reads FQNEAQ (reference sequence). The CDR3 totals 14 residues. The CDR3 DNA follows: TGTGCCAGCAGCTTAGTTCCGGGACAGGGTTCGGCTTTCTTT. Translating it yields CASSLVPGQGSAFF.

The table lists this clone with a few counts. The chain is built from TRBV24-1 and TRBJ2-2; TRBD2 matches 8 bases. The V segment lost 5 bases and the J segment 0 bases; nucleotides outside the gene matches: 1. Per the germline V gene, CDR1 is KGHDR and CDR2 is SFDVKD. The CDR3 has 15 amino acids. DNA of the CDR3: TGTGCCACCAGTGCGGGGGGGCCGAACACCGGGGAGCTGTTTTTT. Protein: CATSAGGPNTGELFF.

This sequence joins TRBV6-5 and TRBJ1-2, with 7 bases that match TRBD1. Unmatched junction bases numbered 6, after V lost 5 bases and J lost 6 bases. Germline CDR1 reads MNHEY; CDR2 reads SVGAGI. The CDR3 consists of 13 residues. The CDR3 sequence is CASSQYRGDGYTF. In nucleotides, the CDR3 is TGTGCCAGCAGTCAATACAGGGGTGATGGCTACACCTTC.